The next 13 T cell receptor beta chains were all read from a single sample in a study of beta chain features in type 1 diabetes. No antigens are known for them. Reverse transcription of all isolated RNA meant that expressed TCRB transcripts were sequenced. The table came from immunoSEQ multiplex PCR; TCRdb's copy has only in-frame clones and leaves some out. The profile shows hundreds of thousands of clones, over 12% of them singletons. Study-wide results and limits: Researchers report that Type 1 diabetes patients had moderately but significantly shorter TCRB CDR3s across all four CD4+ subsets.

The specimen sequenced was naive CD4+ T cells from blood. These receptors were obtained from a young man with type 1 diabetes.

The rearrangement joins TRBV5-1 to TRBJ2-1; D might be TRBD1 (6 bases). The CDR3 consists of 14 residues. V lost 4 bases to trimming and J lost 8 bases, with 16 bases between them. Looked up from germline, CDR1 is SGHRS and CDR2 is YFSETQ. CDR3 residues: CASSPNGNRDEQFF. CDR3 DNA sequence: TGCGCCAGCAGCCCAAACGGGAACAGGGATGAGCAGTTCTTC. Together with reference TRBV5-1 and TRBJ2-1, the CDR3 gives the full variable domain: KAGVTQTPRYLIKTRGQQVTLSCSPISGHRSVSWYQQTPGQGLQFLFEYFSETQRNKGNFPGRFSGRQFSNSRSEMNVSTLELGDSALYLCASSPNGNRDEQFFGPGTRLTVL.

This clone was recorded a few times. This CDR3 is also generated by other DNA sequences in the sample. J is TRBJ1-1 and V is TRBV30; TRBD1 might be the D (5 bases). Trimming took off 3 bases at V and 4 bases at J, with 9 bases between the two ends. The CDR3 extends over 12 amino acids. The germline gives CDR1 GTSNPN, CDR2 SVGIG (reference sequence). In DNA, the CDR3 is TGTGCCTGGAGCCAGGGCGGCACTGAAGCTTTCTTT. Translation gives CAWSQGGTEAFF.

This clone was picked up a small number of times. The chain recombines TRBV6-5 with TRBJ2-5; D perhaps matches TRBD1 (6 bases). Germline lookup yields CDR1 MNHEY and CDR2 SVGAGI. V gave up 8 bases and J gave up 3 bases, with 13 bases separating them. The CDR3 spans 13 residues. CDR3 nucleotides: TGTGCCAGCGCCCAAGGACAGAAAGAGACCCAGTACTTC. Translating it yields CASAQGQKETQYF.

This chain links TRBV5-4 with TRBJ2-7, with 7 bases matching TRBD1. The CDR3 is made up of 16 amino acids. Germline values: CDR1 SGHNT, CDR2 YYREEE (reference sequence). J gave up 3 bases and V 0 bases, and 9 bases lay outside the gene matches. CDR3 in amino acids: CASSLDPGQIFYEQYF. CDR3 DNA: TGTGCCAGCAGCTTGGACCCGGGACAGATTTTCTACGAGCAGTACTTC.

The genes are TRBV4-1 and TRBJ2-3; TRBD2 agrees at 9 bases. The CDR3 covers 16 residues. Per the germline V gene, CDR1 is MGHRA and CDR2 is YSYEKL. V dropped 1 base and J dropped 3; count of bases not matched to a gene: 5. The CDR3 loop reads CASSQVASGRTDTQYF. The CDR3 nucleotides read TGCGCCAGCAGCCAAGTTGCCAGCGGGAGGACAGATACGCAGTATTTT.

The rearrangement links TRBV4-3 to TRBJ2-3; D might be TRBD1 (5 bases). The germline CDR1 and CDR2 sequences are LGHNA and YSLEER. This CDR3 region has 15 residues. V shed 0 bases and J shed 5 bases, with 12 bases lying between them. The CDR3 here is CASSQDVRDGDTQYF. The DNA for the CDR3 is TGCGCCAGCAGCCAAGATGTCAGGGATGGAGATACGCAGTATTTT.

This rearrangement joins TRBV27 to TRBJ2-7; TRBD1 matches at 9 bases. Trimming cost V 0 bases and J 3 bases; bases outside gene matches: 9. CDR3 length equals 17 residues. Germline V gene data show CDR1 as MNHEY and CDR2 as SMNVEV (reference sequence). The CDR3 DNA is TGTGCCAGCAGTTTATCAAGAGGGGGACAGGGCTTCTACGAGCAGTACTTC. It is translated as CASSLSRGGQGFYEQYF.

The chain has TRBV5-1 and TRBJ2-7; possible D gene TRBD2, 5 bases. Germline values: CDR1 SGHRS, CDR2 YFSETQ. The ends were cut back, 0 bases at V and 12 bases at J, with 22 bases in the middle. CDR3 length: 15 amino acids. The CDR3 DNA reads TGCGCCAGCAGCTTGGTTGGTCGTGGACTCCGGGAAGCGTACTTC. This translates into CASSLVGRGLREAYF.

The rearrangement links TRBV18 to TRBJ1-5; D gene ambiguous. The CDR3 contains 14 residues. V shed 2 bases and J shed 11 bases, with 16 bases lying between them. Germline CDR1 and CDR2: KGHSH and LQKENI. CDR3 in DNA: TGTGCCAGCTCACCAGCTGTGTCTCAGTGGACCCAGCATTTT. Protein: CASSPAVSQWTQHF.

CDR3 in DNA: TGTGCCAGCTCCCTAATGGGTACGCAGTATTTT. Protein sequence: CASSLMGTQYF. The rearrangement joins TRBV28 to TRBJ2-3; D ambiguous. The germline gives CDR1 MDHEN, CDR2 SYDVKM. The CDR3 covers 11 residues. The V end lost 8 bases, the J end lost 8 bases, and 11 bases lay between the germline ends.

This clone showed up just a few times. The chain is built from TRBV7-9 and TRBJ2-7; TRBD1 aligns across 7 bases. CDR3 length equals 14 residues. The V gene end was trimmed by 2 bases and the J gene end by 7 bases; junction bases not matched to a gene: 8. The germline V gene has CDR1 SEHNR and CDR2 FQNEAQ (reference sequence). CDR3 coding DNA: TGTGCCAGCAGCTTACCCAAACAGGGGATTGAGCAGTACTTC. Its translation is CASSLPKQGIEQYF. Full variable domain (outside the CDR3, taken from reference TRBV7-9 and TRBJ2-7): DTGVSQNPRHKITKRGQNVTFRCDPISEHNRLYWYRQTLGQGPEFLTYFQNEAQLEKSRLLSDRFSAERPKGSFSTLEIQRTEQGDSAMYLCASSLPKQGIEQYFGPGTRLTVT.

This clone was counted only a few times. The chain carries TRBV7-9 and TRBJ2-2, with a weak D call TRBD1 (6 bases). V was cut by 2 bases and J by 3 bases, with 16 bases left in between. CDR1 and CDR2 (germline): SEHNR, FQNEAQ (reference sequence). The CDR3 totals 17 residues. CDR3 coding DNA: TGTGCCAGCAGCTTAAGCCGTGCAGGGGTGTACACCGGGGAGCTGTTTTTT. Residues: CASSLSRAGVYTGELFF.

The chain recombines TRBV5-4 with TRBJ1-4, with a tentative D call TRBD1 (5 bases). Per the germline V gene, CDR1 is SGHNT and CDR2 is YYREEE (reference sequence). The CDR3 length is 15 residues. Between the trimmed V and J ends, which lost 4 bases and 0 bases, there was a span of 10 bases. This chain's CDR3 is CASSQDRTTNEKLFF. CDR3 bases: TGTGCCAGCAGCCAAGACAGAACAACTAATGAAAAACTGTTTTTT.